A selection of T cell receptor beta chains follows, all from one sample in a study of memory CD4+ T cells and cytomegalovirus serostatus. This table comes from immunoSEQ multiplex PCR, and its TCRdb copy is limited to in-frame clones, with some not included. The sample records just over 25,000 clones, about 80% being singletons. The sequenced sample was memory CD4+ T cells from blood. These receptors were obtained from an adult in good health and CMV-seronegative. The CDR3 runs from the conserved cysteine through the conserved F or W.

>TRBJ2-5|TRBV20-1
CSPDAWGTQYF
>TRBJ2-6|TRBV5-1
CASSEGGAGANVLTF
>TRBJ1-1|TRBV5-4
CASSLLGGTEAFF
>TRBJ1-5|TRBV7-2
CASSRQGASNQPQHF
>TRBJ1-3|TRBV28
CASSPPGPILNGNTIYF
>TRBJ2-1|TRBV5-1
CASSSFSSGSSLSYNEQFF
>TRBJ1-4|TRBV30
CAWSGGTVFLEKLFF
>TRBJ2-7|TRBV19
CASSGGTGRIYEQYF
>TRBJ2-5|TRBV14
CASTRQGGETQYF
>TRBJ2-3|TRBV6-5
CASSYSSGQRTDTQYF
>TRBJ1-1|TRBV7-9
CASSDRVNTEAFF